The 28 T cell receptor beta chains presented below share a single source sample, sequenced in a study of T cell changes during pregnancy in multiple sclerosis. Assay: immunoSEQ multiplex PCR; the TCRdb copy retains only in-frame clones and omits some. The sample lists 60,000 to 70,000 clones; 90% to 95% were seen once. Sequenced here: peripheral blood, sampled after pregnancy. The receptors originated from a female donor in good health, enrolled as a control in a pregnancy study.

This chain uses TRBV27 with TRBJ2-2; the D gene is possibly TRBD2 (7 bases). The length of the CDR3 is 15 residues. Germline V gene lookup returns CDR1 MNHEY and CDR2 SMNVEV (reference sequence). The V end lost 1 base, the J end lost 6 bases, and 12 bases lay between the germline ends. For the CDR3, the DNA is TGTGCCAGCAGTTTATTGGGCGGGGGCTCCGGGGAGCTGTTTTTT. It encodes CASSLLGGGSGELFF.

This chain links TRBV5-1 with TRBJ1-2; D is ambiguous. This CDR3 has 14 amino acids. With 4 bases removed from V and 8 bases from J, the gap between germline ends came to 18 bases. CDR1 and CDR2 (germline): SGHRS, YFSETQ. DNA for the CDR3: TGCGCCAGCAGCCCCTATGGGAGGGCGGAGGGCTACACCTTC. Its translation: CASSPYGRAEGYTF.

The chain links TRBV4-3 to TRBJ1-2; 7 bases are a match to TRBD1. CDR1 is LGHNA, CDR2 YSLEER, per germline. CDR3 size: 13 residues. With V trimmed by 3 bases and J by 5 bases, 3 bases remained unmatched. The chain's CDR3 is CASSHPGGYGYTF. The CDR3 nucleotides read TGCGCCAGCAGCCATCCAGGGGGGTATGGCTACACCTTC.

The chain employs TRBV6-1 and TRBJ2-1; 7 bases are shared with TRBD2. Germline values: CDR1 MNHNS, CDR2 SASEGT. This CDR3 comprises 13 residues. Trimming cost V 7 bases and J 5 bases; bases outside gene matches: 5. CDR3 DNA sequence: TGTGCCAGCATCGACCTAGCGGACAATGAGCAGTTCTTC. The encoded protein is CASIDLADNEQFF.

The V call is TRBV11-3, the J call TRBJ1-1, with 10 bases that match TRBD1. Looked up from germline, CDR1 is SGHNT and CDR2 is YENEEA. After removal of 5 bases from V and 3 bases from J, the junction contained 3 bases not matched to a gene. The CDR3 totals 14 residues. CDR3 nucleotide sequence: TGTGCCAGCAGCAAGGGACAGGGGTACACTGAAGCTTTCTTT. Its protein product is CASSKGQGYTEAFF.

The chain employs TRBV7-3 and TRBJ1-1; 7 nucleotides match TRBD1. The V segment lost 3 bases and the J segment 3 bases; nucleotides outside the gene matches: 7. CDR3 size: 15 residues. CDR1 is SGHTA, CDR2 FQGTGA, per germline. The CDR3 sequence is CASSFTGQTDTEAFF. The CDR3 coding sequence is TGTGCCAGCAGCTTCACGGGACAGACGGACACTGAAGCTTTCTTT. Supplemented by reference TRBV7-3 and TRBJ1-1, the full variable domain reads GAGVSQTPSNKVTEKGKYVELRCDPISGHTALYWYRQSLGQGPEFLIYFQGTGAADDSGLPNDRFFAVRPEGSVSTLKIQRTERGDSAVYLCASSFTGQTDTEAFFGQGTRLTVV.

J is TRBJ2-6 and V is TRBV7-2, with D unresolved. Trimming cost V 1 base and J 0 bases, with 4 bases left between them. CDR1 is SGHTA, CDR2 FQGNSA, per germline. This CDR3 has 15 residues. In DNA, the CDR3 is TGTGCCAGCAGCTTAGTAGTCTCTGGGGCCAACGTCCTGACTTTC. This encodes CASSLVVSGANVLTF.

The V call is TRBV10-3, the J call TRBJ1-1, with D possibly being TRBD1 (5 bases). Germline CDR1 and CDR2: ENHRY and SYGVKD. This CDR3 is built from 14 residues. Trimming pared 0 bases from V and 8 bases from J, leaving 13 bases between. CDR3 residues: CAISESAGRREAFF. The DNA for the CDR3 is TGTGCCATCAGTGAGTCGGCGGGGCGGAGGGAAGCTTTCTTT.

In its sample, this clone was seen once. The rearrangement uses TRBV15 and TRBJ1-5; a possible D gene is TRBD1 (6 bases). Germline V gives CDR1 LNHNV, CDR2 YYDKDF (reference sequence). With 1 base removed from V and 7 bases from J, the gap between germline ends came to 14 bases. The CDR3 has 15 amino acids. For the CDR3, the DNA is TGTGCCACCAGCAGAGGAGGACAGTGGCGACAGCCCCAGCATTTT. It yields the protein CATSRGGQWRQPQHF.

The chain combines TRBV29-1 with TRBJ2-2; maybe TRBD1 (6 bases). V gave up 2 bases and J gave up 0 bases, with 13 bases separating them. The CDR3 has 16 residues. CDR1 is SQVTM and CDR2 is ANQGSEA in the germline V gene. For the CDR3, the DNA is TGCAGCGTTGAATTCGGTCAGGGGACGAACACCGGGGAGCTGTTTTTT. Its protein product is CSVEFGQGTNTGELFF.

The rearrangement joins TRBV5-4 to TRBJ2-7; D might be TRBD1 (6 bases). The V end lost 4 bases, the J end lost 3 bases, and 14 bases lay between the germline ends. CDR1 and CDR2 from the germline V gene are SGHNT and YYREEE (reference sequence). CDR3 length equals 14 residues. The CDR3 DNA sequence: TGTGCCAGCAGCCCGGCGATGGACAGCTACGAGCAGTACTTC. This encodes CASSPAMDSYEQYF.

The V gene is TRBV6-5, the J gene TRBJ1-2, with 8 bases matching TRBD1. In germline, CDR1 is MNHEY, CDR2 SVGAGI. J lost 5 bases, V lost 4 bases, and 6 bases had no gene match. The CDR3 contains 14 residues. Written as DNA, the CDR3 is TGTGCCAGCAGTTTCGGGACAGGTTATTATGGCTACACCTTC. Translation: CASSFGTGYYGYTF.

DNA for the CDR3: TGTGCCAGCATCGAGGGGGGGACTAGCGGGTACAATGAGCAGTTCTTC. Amino acids: CASIEGGTSGYNEQFF. The J gene is TRBJ2-1, the V gene TRBV2, with 12 bases aligning to TRBD2. CDR3 length: 16 amino acids. Germline V lookup: CDR1 SNHLY, CDR2 FYNNEI. J gave up 4 bases and V 7 bases, and 8 bases lay outside the gene matches.

The rearrangement links TRBV5-1 to TRBJ1-4; 9 bases fit TRBD1. The length of the CDR3 is 15 residues. The germline V gene has CDR1 SGHRS and CDR2 YFSETQ. The trim removed 5 bases at V and 6 bases at J, leaving 8 bases unmatched. The CDR3 DNA is TGCGCCAGCAGACAACAGGGGGCGCGAGATGAAAAACTGTTTTTT. This encodes CASRQQGARDEKLFF.

The J gene is TRBJ1-4, the V gene TRBV27; D is possibly TRBD1 (6 bases). The germline V and J ends were trimmed by 6 bases and 2 bases, with 16 bases remaining between them. CDR1 MNHEY and CDR2 SMNVEV come from the germline V gene (reference sequence). The CDR3 extends over 16 amino acids. CDR3 DNA: TGTGCCAGCAGATTAAGGGGGGGAGCGACTAATGAAAAACTGTTTTTT. Translated: CASRLRGGATNEKLFF. Using reference TRBV27 and TRBJ1-4 for the parts outside the CDR3, the full variable domain is EAQVTQNPRYLITVTGKKLTVTCSQNMNHEYMSWYRQDPGLGLRQIYYSMNVEVTDKGDVPEGYKVSRKEKRNFPLILESPSPNQTSLYFCASRLRGGATNEKLFFGSGTQLSVL.

This clone was observed a few times. V and J are TRBV25-1 and TRBJ2-7, with 8 bases lining up with TRBD1. CDR1 is MGHDK, CDR2 SYGVNS, per germline. The CDR3 contains 13 residues. The V segment lost 8 bases and the J segment 7 bases; nucleotides outside the gene matches: 10. Here the CDR3 reads CASHARGQVEQYF. The CDR3 nucleotides are TGTGCCAGCCACGCCAGGGGGCAAGTGGAGCAGTACTTC.

As DNA, the CDR3 is TGTGCCAGCAGCACAACAAGACTAGCGGGGGGCCTCGTCAAGCAGTTCTTC. Its protein is CASSTTRLAGGLVKQFF. The V gene is TRBV7-2, the J gene TRBJ2-1; 13 bases align to TRBD2. The V and J ends lost 5 bases and 11 bases, in that order; junction bases with no gene match: 15. The CDR3 is 17 residues long. Germline values: CDR1 SGHTA, CDR2 FQGNSA.

The V gene is TRBV7-9, the J gene TRBJ2-1; no firm D call. The CDR3 loop spans 14 amino acids. V was shortened by 3 bases and J by 3 bases, with 9 bases between the two germline ends. The germline CDR1 and CDR2 sequences are SEHNR and FQNEAQ (reference sequence). The CDR3 nucleotides are TGTGCCAGCAGCTTTTTCCGCGGCTACAATGAGCAGTTCTTC. The encoded protein is CASSFFRGYNEQFF. The variable domain in full, completed from reference TRBV7-9 and TRBJ2-1, reads DTGVSQNPRHKITKRGQNVTFRCDPISEHNRLYWYRQTLGQGPEFLTYFQNEAQLEKSRLLSDRFSAERPKGSFSTLEIQRTEQGDSAMYLCASSFFRGYNEQFFGPGTRLTVL.

J is TRBJ1-1 and V is TRBV5-1; D is ambiguous. V was trimmed by 5 bases and J by 0 bases, leaving 11 bases between them. This CDR3 spans 14 amino acids. Germline-derived CDR1 and CDR2 are SGHRS and YFSETQ. The chain's CDR3 is CASRAGILNTEAFF. In nucleotides, the CDR3 is TGCGCCAGCAGGGCGGGAATCTTGAACACTGAAGCTTTCTTT.

The chain links TRBV5-8 to TRBJ2-7, with 9 positions matching TRBD1. CDR3 length: 18 amino acids. Germline CDR1 and CDR2: SGHTS and YDEGEE. J was trimmed by 7 bases and V by 4 bases; bases with no gene match: 21. CDR3 protein: CASSLRDRVLLKAGEQYF. The CDR3 DNA is TGTGCCAGCAGCCTCCGGGACAGGGTCCTCCTAAAGGCTGGTGAGCAGTACTTC.

This chain joins TRBV7-2 and TRBJ1-3; 8 positions agree with TRBD1. CDR1 SGHTA and CDR2 FQGNSA come from the germline V gene. There are 17 residues in the CDR3. The V gene end was trimmed by 5 bases and the J gene end by 3 bases; junction bases not matched to a gene: 12. This chain's CDR3 is CASSQTGTGLGGNTIYF. DNA of the CDR3: TGTGCCAGCAGCCAAACCGGGACAGGTCTAGGTGGAAACACCATATATTTT.

The chain is built from TRBV4-3 and TRBJ1-4; tentative D call: TRBD1 (5 bases). Looked up from germline, CDR1 is LGHNA and CDR2 is YSLEER. V lost 3 bases and J lost 2, with 7 bases in between. The CDR3 loop spans 14 amino acids. The CDR3 nucleotides read TGCGCCAGCAGCCACAGGGTTACTAATGAAAAACTGTTTTTT. Translating it yields CASSHRVTNEKLFF.

The gene calls are TRBV9 and TRBJ2-7, with D possibly being TRBD2 (6 bases). CDR1 SGDLS and CDR2 YYNGEE come from the germline V gene. V was cut by 0 bases and J by 3 bases, with 10 bases left in between. This CDR3 is 14 amino acids long. This CDR3 is CASSVAWGLYEQYF. The DNA of the CDR3 is TGTGCCAGCAGCGTAGCATGGGGACTCTACGAGCAGTACTTC.

The CDR3 sequence is CASSLGQSYGYTF. CDR3 bases: TGTGCCAGCAGCTTAGGACAGTCCTATGGCTACACCTTC. The rearrangement links TRBV7-3 to TRBJ1-2; D perhaps matches TRBD1 (6 bases). The V and J ends lost 2 bases and 4 bases respectively, with 8 bases between them. The CDR3 has 13 residues. The germline V gene encodes CDR1 SGHTA and CDR2 FQGTGA.

The J gene is TRBJ1-5, the V gene TRBV19; 7 bases map to TRBD1. Per germline, CDR1 LNHDA and CDR2 SQIVND (reference sequence). The CDR3 consists of 17 residues. Unmatched junction bases numbered 9, after V lost 2 bases and J lost 2 bases. The CDR3 region has the DNA TGTGCCAGTAGTATACCGGAAGACAGGGCTCGCAATCAGCCCCAGCATTTT. It translates to CASSIPEDRARNQPQHF.

The V call is TRBV7-9, the J call TRBJ1-2; 8 nucleotides agree with TRBD1. The germline gives CDR1 SEHNR, CDR2 FQNEAQ (reference sequence). With 5 bases clipped from V and 2 bases from J, the junction kept 4 bases outside the gene matches. The CDR3 runs 14 residues. As DNA, the CDR3 is TGTGCCAGCAGCGCGACAGGGGCGAACTATGGCTACACCTTC. Translation gives CASSATGANYGYTF.

The chain uses TRBV2 and TRBJ1-4; D might be TRBD1 (5 bases). The CDR3 contains 15 residues. Germline-derived CDR1 and CDR2 are SNHLY and FYNNEI. The V and J ends lost 8 bases and 0 bases respectively, with 13 bases between them. The CDR3 DNA is TGTGCCAGCTCGGGGGAACAGACAACTAATGAAAAACTGTTTTTT. Its translation: CASSGEQTTNEKLFF.

The rearrangement uses TRBV27 and TRBJ1-2, with 7 bases fitting TRBD1. The CDR3 has 16 amino acids. Germline V gives CDR1 MNHEY, CDR2 SMNVEV (reference sequence). With V trimmed by 5 bases and J by 4 bases, 13 bases remained unmatched. The DNA for the CDR3 is TGTGCCAGCAGTCCCCTCGGACAGGTCCAGATCTATGGCTACACCTTC. It translates to CASSPLGQVQIYGYTF.